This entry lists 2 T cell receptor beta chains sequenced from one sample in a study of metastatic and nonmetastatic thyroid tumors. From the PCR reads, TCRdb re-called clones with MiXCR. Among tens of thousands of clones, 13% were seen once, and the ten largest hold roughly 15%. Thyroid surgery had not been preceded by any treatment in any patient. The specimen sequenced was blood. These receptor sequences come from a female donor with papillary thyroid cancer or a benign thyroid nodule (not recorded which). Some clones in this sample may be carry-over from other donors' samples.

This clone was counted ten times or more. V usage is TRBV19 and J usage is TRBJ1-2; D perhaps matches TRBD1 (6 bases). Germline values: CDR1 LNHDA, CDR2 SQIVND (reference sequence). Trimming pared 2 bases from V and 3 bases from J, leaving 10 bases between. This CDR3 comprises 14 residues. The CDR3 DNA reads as TGTGCCAGTAGTATAAGAGGGGGAGACTATGGCTACACCTTC. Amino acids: CASSIRGGDYGYTF.

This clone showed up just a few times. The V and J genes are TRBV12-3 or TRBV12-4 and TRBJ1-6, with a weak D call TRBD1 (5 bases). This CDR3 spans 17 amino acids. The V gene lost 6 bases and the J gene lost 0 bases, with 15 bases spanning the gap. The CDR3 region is CASSFRRGGSYNSPLHF. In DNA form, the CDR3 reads TGTGCCAGCAGCTTTAGGAGGGGAGGCTCCTATAATTCACCCCTCCACTTT.